This T cell receptor (beta chain) was observed in a study of shared clonotypes between healthy human individuals. Repertoires were generated with immunoSEQ multiplex PCR, while TCRdb's copy carries only in-frame clones and drops some. This sample yields about half a million clones, of which around 77% are seen a single time; around 13% belongs to the top ten. CDR1 and CDR2 (germline): SGHNT, YYREEE (reference sequence). This CDR3 has 15 residues. Germline trimming cut 5 bases from V and 1 base from J; bases unmatched to any gene: 8. The study, taken as a whole, reports: Tissue TCR repertoires likely differ from these blood-only repertoires.

Note on this clone: No antigen is known for it.

The rearrangement links TRBV5-4 to TRBJ2-5; 7 bases fit TRBD1. The sequence was collected from a woman aged 40 to 50 in good health. Some clones in this sample may be carry-over from other donors' samples. The sample taken for sequencing was PBMCs. In nucleotides, the CDR3 is TGTGCCAGCAGTCCCATTGCAGGGGGCCAAGAGACCCAGTACTTC. This gives the protein CASSPIAGGQETQYF.